The next 20 T cell receptor beta chains were all read from a single sample in a study of cytomegalovirus exposure and HLA in healthy donors. A multiplex PCR was run with 60 Vbeta primers and 13 Jbeta primers. The protocol was immunoSEQ multiplex PCR, while the TCRdb copy is restricted to in-frame clones and leaves out a portion. There are 150,000 to 250,000 clones in the sample; more than 75% occur only once, and under 7.5% lies in the top ten. The sample taken for sequencing was PBMCs. These receptor sequences come from a woman between 45 and 65 years old in good health and CMV-seropositive.

This chain uses TRBV4-1 with TRBJ1-4; D call uncertain. Germline V gene data show CDR1 as MGHRA and CDR2 as YSYEKL. The CDR3 has 16 residues. V lost 0 bases, J lost 7 bases, and 15 bases lay in between. CDR3 protein: CASSQEFGDGSEKLFF. DNA for the CDR3: TGCGCCAGCAGCCAAGAGTTTGGAGACGGGAGTGAAAAACTGTTTTTT.

This clone was seen a single time. The chain couples TRBV7-8 to TRBJ2-1, with 12 bases lining up with TRBD1. V dropped 4 bases and J dropped 5; count of bases not matched to a gene: 6. Germline CDR1 reads SGHVS; CDR2 reads FQNEAQ. This CDR3 is built from 16 residues. In nucleotides, the CDR3 is TGTGCCAGCAGCTGGGACAGGGGGCGCAGGGACAATGAGCAGTTCTTC. Residues: CASSWDRGRRDNEQFF.

This rearrangement joins TRBV18 to TRBJ2-3, with TRBD2 matching 7 bases. There are 15 residues in the CDR3. Germline V gives CDR1 KGHSH, CDR2 LQKENI. V shed 3 bases, J shed 2 bases, and the junction held 5 bases outside the gene matches. The CDR3 DNA reads as TGTGCCAGCTCACCGGTCAGCGGGGCCACAGATACGCAGTATTTT. Encoded protein: CASSPVSGATDTQYF.

This clone is a singleton in its sample. V and J are TRBV4-1 and TRBJ1-5, with D tentatively TRBD1 (6 bases). CDR1 and CDR2 (germline): MGHRA, YSYEKL. V was shortened by 7 bases and J by 0 bases, with 19 bases between the two germline ends. The CDR3 is 17 amino acids. The chain's CDR3 is CASTPSGGHPSNQPQHF. CDR3 nucleotides: TGCGCCAGCACCCCGTCGGGGGGACACCCTAGCAATCAGCCCCAGCATTTT.

The chain is built from TRBV5-6 and TRBJ1-5, with D possibly being TRBD1 (5 bases). The CDR3 has 15 residues. Germline CDR1 and CDR2: SGHDT and YYEEEE. V gave up 2 bases and J gave up 2 bases, with 11 bases separating them. Here the CDR3 DNA reads TGTGCCAGCAGCTTATCGGGGGTGGGCAATCAGCCCCAGCATTTT. It translates to CASSLSGVGNQPQHF.

J is TRBJ2-7 and V is TRBV6-5, with TRBD2 matching 8 bases. The CDR3 sequence is 14 residues long. V dropped 2 bases and J dropped 5; count of bases not matched to a gene: 5. Germline V gene sequence: CDR1 MNHEY, CDR2 SVGAGI. The CDR3 reads CASSYPGGGDEQYF. The CDR3 nucleotides read TGTGCCAGCAGTTACCCCGGGGGGGGAGACGAGCAGTACTTC.

The chain combines TRBV15 with TRBJ2-3; 8 bases are a match to TRBD1. The CDR3 length is 16 residues. J was trimmed by 3 bases and V by 5 bases; bases with no gene match: 10. In germline, CDR1 is LNHNV, CDR2 YYDKDF (reference sequence). DNA for the CDR3: TGTGCCACCAGCCCTAGGACAGGGTGGCGGACAGATACGCAGTATTTT. Translating it yields CATSPRTGWRTDTQYF.

This sequence joins TRBV5-1 and TRBJ2-7; the D gene is possibly TRBD1 (6 bases). The CDR3 is made up of 13 amino acids. With 4 bases removed from V and 2 bases from J, the gap between germline ends came to 10 bases. The V gene's germline CDR1 is SGHRS and CDR2 YFSETQ. CDR3 amino acids: CASSLGHPYEQYF. CDR3 coding DNA: TGCGCCAGCAGCCTGGGACACCCCTACGAGCAGTACTTC.

The chain joins TRBV7-2 to TRBJ2-2; 8 positions agree with TRBD2. CDR1 is SGHTA and CDR2 is FQGNSA in the germline V gene. The junction had 5 bases not matched to a gene; V was cut back by 1 base and J by 7 bases. The CDR3 covers 15 residues. The CDR3 DNA follows: TGTGCCAGCAGCTTAGTAGGGACTAGTAGCGGGGAGCTGTTTTTT. Its protein product is CASSLVGTSSGELFF.

The V gene is TRBV9, the J gene TRBJ2-5; 10 bases line up with TRBD2. This CDR3 spans 14 amino acids. V dropped 4 bases and J dropped 5; count of bases not matched to a gene: 5. CDR1 is SGDLS and CDR2 is YYNGEE in the germline V gene. The CDR3 sequence is CASSFSGGSETQYF. The CDR3 nucleotides read TGTGCCAGCAGCTTTAGCGGGGGGTCCGAGACCCAGTACTTC.

The table lists this clone with a few counts. This chain uses TRBV28 with TRBJ1-1, with D uncertain. Germline V CDR1 and CDR2: MDHEN, SYDVKM. This CDR3 comprises 15 residues. Trimming cost V 3 bases and J 0 bases, with 11 bases left between them. The CDR3 coding sequence is TGTGCCAGCAGTTTCCCATCTTCAGTGAACACTGAAGCTTTCTTT. Protein sequence: CASSFPSSVNTEAFF.

The chain is built from TRBV11-2 and TRBJ2-3; 8 nucleotides align to TRBD2. The CDR3 is 15 amino acids. The junction had 7 bases not matched to a gene; V was cut back by 5 bases and J by 3 bases. CDR1 is SGHAT, CDR2 FQNNGV, per germline. CDR3 sequence: CASSPKGLVTDTQYF. In DNA form, the CDR3 reads TGTGCCAGCAGCCCTAAGGGACTAGTAACAGATACGCAGTATTTT.

The V call is TRBV19, the J call TRBJ1-5; TRBD1 matches at 9 bases. Germline V gene sequence: CDR1 LNHDA, CDR2 SQIVND (reference sequence). The CDR3 is 15 amino acids. Germline trimming cut 5 bases from V and 6 bases from J; bases unmatched to any gene: 8. CDR3 DNA: TGTGCCAGTAGTGTACAGGGGGCCCTTGGTCAGCCCCAGCATTTT. Encoded protein: CASSVQGALGQPQHF.

The chain combines TRBV18 with TRBJ2-7, with TRBD2 as a possible D gene (6 bases). The CDR3 is 16 residues long. V gave up 2 bases and J gave up 2 bases, with 16 bases separating them. Germline lookup yields CDR1 KGHSH and CDR2 LQKENI. CDR3 coding DNA: TGTGCCAGCTCACCAATAGGCGGGGACTTGCCCTACGAGCAGTACTTC. Residues: CASSPIGGDLPYEQYF.

The rearrangement uses TRBV7-9 and TRBJ1-6; tentative D call: TRBD1 (5 bases). This CDR3 is built from 14 residues. V lost 5 bases and J lost 5, with 10 bases in between. Germline-derived CDR1 and CDR2 are SEHNR and FQNEAQ (reference sequence). The CDR3, as DNA: TGTGCCAGCAGCCCCGGGACTGATAATTCACCCCTCCACTTT. Translated: CASSPGTDNSPLHF.

The chain uses TRBV19 and TRBJ2-3, with D maybe TRBD1 (5 bases). V lost 6 bases to trimming and J lost 0 bases, with 7 bases between them. The CDR3 consists of 13 residues. Germline V gene data show CDR1 as LNHDA and CDR2 as SQIVND (reference sequence). CDR3 region: CASRDISTDTQYF. CDR3 coding DNA: TGTGCCAGTAGGGACATCAGCACAGATACGCAGTATTTT. Using reference TRBV19 and TRBJ2-3 for the parts outside the CDR3, the full variable domain is DGGITQSPKYLFRKEGQNVTLSCEQNLNHDAMYWYRQDPGQGLRLIYYSQIVNDFQKGDIAEGYSVSREKKESFPLTVTSAQKNPTAFYLCASRDISTDTQYFGPGTRLTVL.

In regard to this clone: A read error may account for a junction end that differs from germline. This sequence joins TRBV7-9 and TRBJ1-5, with D possibly being TRBD1 (5 bases). Germline CDR1 reads SEHNR; CDR2 reads FQNEAQ (reference sequence). There are 18 residues in the CDR3. The CDR3 DNA is TGTTCCAGCAGCCCATTAGGGGCAACGGATTATAGCAATCAGCCCCAGCATTTT. Amino acids: CSSSPLGATDYSNQPQHF. Using reference TRBV7-9 and TRBJ1-5 for the parts outside the CDR3, the full variable domain is DTGVSQNPRHKITKRGQNVTFRCDPISEHNRLYWYRQTLGQGPEFLTYFQNEAQLEKSRLLSDRFSAERPKGSFSTLEIQRTEQGDSAMYLCSSSPLGATDYSNQPQHFGDGTRLSIL.

The V gene is TRBV29-1, the J gene TRBJ1-3; 10 bases are a match to TRBD1. Germline CDR1 SQVTM, CDR2 ANQGSEA. V lost 6 bases, J lost 4 bases, and 9 bases stayed unmatched. This CDR3 comprises 15 residues. CDR3 amino acids: CSVGGGQGDGNTIYF. The CDR3 nucleotides are TGCAGCGTCGGGGGAGGACAGGGGGACGGAAACACCATATATTTT. The variable domain in full, completed from reference TRBV29-1 and TRBJ1-3, reads SAVISQKPSRDICQRGTSLTIQCQVDSQVTMMFWYRQQPGQSLTLIATANQGSEATYESGFVIDKFPISRPNLTFSTLTVSNMSPEDSSIYLCSVGGGQGDGNTIYFGEGSWLTVV.

With regard to this clone: Within the sample, other DNA sequences also encode this same CDR3. This chain links TRBV5-4 with TRBJ2-5; D possibly corresponds to TRBD1 (6 bases). CDR1 is SGHNT, CDR2 YYREEE, per germline (reference sequence). The V end lost 0 bases, the J end lost 2 bases, and 8 bases lay between the germline ends. The CDR3 consists of 14 residues. For the CDR3, the DNA is TGTGCCAGCAGCTTGGGAGGGGGACAAGAGACCCAGTACTTC. Encoded protein: CASSLGGGQETQYF.

The chain combines TRBV19 with TRBJ2-3; 12 bases match TRBD1. Germline CDR1 is LNHDA and CDR2 is SQIVND (reference sequence). This CDR3 is built from 15 residues. V lost 4 bases to trimming and J lost 4 bases; unmatched junction nucleotides: 3. The CDR3 here is CASSTGTGGADTQYF. The CDR3, as DNA: TGTGCCAGTAGTACCGGGACAGGGGGCGCAGATACGCAGTATTTT.